These T cell receptor beta chains were read from a single sample in a study of T-cell reconstitution after alpha-beta-depleted transplantation in children. Via MiXCR, TCRdb re-called the PCR reads, giving one row per CDR3 protein. The profile shows just under 350,000 distinct CDR3 sequences, about a sixth of them singletons. Sequencing was performed on PBMCs, mostly from graft donor cells, taken 360 days after TCRalphabeta/CD19-depleted stem cell transplant. These receptors all come from a male patient between 2 and 15 years old who had a stem cell transplant for acute lymphoblastic leukemia, so the T cells may come from the graft donor. Both conserved end residues are part of each CDR3. The order of the fields is J gene, V gene, CDR3 protein.

J: TRBJ1-4
V: TRBV28
CDR3: CASRSWAPTDGLFF

J: TRBJ1-6
V: TRBV10-3
CDR3: CAITDGRYNSPLHF

J: TRBJ2-5
V: TRBV7-9
CDR3: CASSLAMGGEETQYF

J: TRBJ1-4
V: TRBV28
CDR3: CASSLRPGQGEKLFF

J: TRBJ2-3
V: TRBV28
CDR3: CASRQGATDTQYF

J: TRBJ2-1
V: TRBV28
CDR3: CASSLRGTSGNEQFF

J: TRBJ1-1
V: TRBV7-8
CDR3: CASSLGQYTEAFF

J: TRBJ2-3
V: TRBV25-1
CDR3: CASSLLGLAATDTQYF

J: TRBJ2-3
V: TRBV10-1
CDR3: CASSASGDTDTQYF

J: TRBJ2-2
V: TRBV7-9
CDR3: CASSTSGLSGELFF

J: TRBJ1-2
V: TRBV5-1
CDR3: CASSLGSIFYGYTF

J: TRBJ2-6
V: TRBV9
CDR3: CASSVSRASGANVLTF

J: TRBJ2-1
V: TRBV11-2
CDR3: CASSLSRGDEQFF

J: TRBJ2-1
V: TRBV5-4
CDR3: CASSLWTSGYNEQFF

J: TRBJ1-1
V: TRBV27
CDR3: CASSFNGQVEAFF

J: TRBJ2-1
V: TRBV11-2
CDR3: CASSLDPDLSYNEQFF

J: TRBJ2-7
V: TRBV10-3
CDR3: CAISDPRQGATYEQYF

J: TRBJ2-5
V: TRBV12-3/TRBV12-4
CDR3: CASSLTGRKYF

J: TRBJ2-1
V: TRBV5-1
CDR3: CASSPPRGLNNEQFF

J: TRBJ2-7
V: TRBV7-9
CDR3: CASSTQDRYEQYF

J: TRBJ2-1
V: TRBV7-9
CDR3: CASSRRRGPVHDNEQFF

J: TRBJ1-1
V: TRBV2
CDR3: CASGTGYMNTEAFF

J: TRBJ2-2
V: TRBV15
CDR3: CATSRVGQTGELFF

J: TRBJ2-3
V: TRBV4-1
CDR3: CASSQVGLAGGRGARTDTQYF

J: TRBJ2-2
V: TRBV7-3
CDR3: CASSSRGQGTGELFF

J: TRBJ2-7
V: TRBV18
CDR3: CASSRQGITDEQYF

J: TRBJ2-1
V: TRBV12-3/TRBV12-4
CDR3: CASSVSGRATGEQFF

J: TRBJ2-3
V: TRBV7-2
CDR3: CASSLRGRAKMGTQYF

J: TRBJ2-3
V: TRBV5-1
CDR3: CASSLEAGGHTDTQYF

J: TRBJ2-7
V: TRBV5-1
CDR3: CASTPGGPSSYEQYF

J: TRBJ2-2
V: TRBV12-3/TRBV12-4
CDR3: CASSWAGGGTGELFF

J: TRBJ1-1
V: TRBV5-6
CDR3: CASSLDRMAEAFF

J: TRBJ2-7
V: TRBV28
CDR3: CASSMPSRGFGQYF

J: TRBJ2-3
V: TRBV10-2
CDR3: CASRGQGTSTDTQYF

J: TRBJ2-7
V: TRBV28
CDR3: CASSLYESGSSYEQYF

J: TRBJ2-7
V: TRBV4-1
CDR3: CASSQEDRAPYEQYF

J: TRBJ2-7
V: TRBV7-2
CDR3: CASRKTSGGGEQYF